This T cell receptor beta chain was obtained from a study of blood T cell repertoires in COVID-19. Study at large: Nucleic acid was either cDNA or gDNA, and it came from T cells, B-cell-depleted T cells, or PBMCs.

Profiled with immunoSEQ multiplex PCR; TCRdb holds only in-frame clones, not every one. Of under 200,000 clones in the sample, approximately 82% were seen once. Germline V lookup: CDR1 SEHNR, CDR2 FQNEAQ (reference sequence). Trimming took 1 base from V and 12 from J, leaving 12 bases between them. The CDR3 is made up of 12 amino acids. The origin of this receptor is a woman in her 50s in a cohort exposed to, infected with or recovered from COVID-19 (not recorded which). V is TRBV7-9 and J is TRBJ1-1, with no clear D. The specimen sequenced was PBMCs or T cells enriched from blood (not recorded which). In DNA, the CDR3 is TGTGCCAGCAGCTTAGGGCAGGTTCCACCTTTCTTT. This codes for CASSLGQVPPFF.